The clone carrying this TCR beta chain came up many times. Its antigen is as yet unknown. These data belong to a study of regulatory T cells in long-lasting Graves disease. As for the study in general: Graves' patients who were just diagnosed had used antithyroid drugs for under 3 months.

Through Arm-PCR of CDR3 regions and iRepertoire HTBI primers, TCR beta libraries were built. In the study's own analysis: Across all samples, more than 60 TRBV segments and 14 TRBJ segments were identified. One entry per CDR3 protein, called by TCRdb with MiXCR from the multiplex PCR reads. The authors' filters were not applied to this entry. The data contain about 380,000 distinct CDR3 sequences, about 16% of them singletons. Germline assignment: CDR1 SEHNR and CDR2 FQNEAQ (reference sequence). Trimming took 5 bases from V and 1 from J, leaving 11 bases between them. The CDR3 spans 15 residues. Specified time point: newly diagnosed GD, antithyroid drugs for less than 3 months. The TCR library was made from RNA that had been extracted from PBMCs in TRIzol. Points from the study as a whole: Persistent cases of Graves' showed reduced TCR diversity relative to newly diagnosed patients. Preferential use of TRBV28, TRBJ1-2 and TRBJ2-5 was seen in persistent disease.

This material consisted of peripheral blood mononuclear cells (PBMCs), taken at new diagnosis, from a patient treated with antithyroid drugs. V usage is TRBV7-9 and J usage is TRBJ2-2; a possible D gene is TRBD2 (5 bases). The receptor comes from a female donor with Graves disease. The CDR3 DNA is TGTGCCAGCAGCAGTCGAAGCGGGAACACCGGGGAGCTGTTTTTT. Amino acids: CASSSRSGNTGELFF. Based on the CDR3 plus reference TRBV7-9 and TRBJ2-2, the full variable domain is DTGVSQNPRHKITKRGQNVTFRCDPISEHNRLYWYRQTLGQGPEFLTYFQNEAQLEKSRLLSDRFSAERPKGSFSTLEIQRTEQGDSAMYLCASSSRSGNTGELFFGEGSRLTVL.